This T cell receptor beta chain was sequenced in a study of PD-1 blockade in classical Hodgkin lymphoma (dated by TCRdb to about 2020). Background on the whole study: Nivolumab dosing was 3 mg/kg intravenously every 2 weeks, continuing until either disease progression or unacceptable toxicity. The study used TCR beta sequencing and CyTOF to define a peripheral blood immune signature of response to PD-1 blockade in classical Hodgkin lymphoma. General findings and caveats noted by the study authors: The study was limited to a single clinical trial cohort, and causes of repertoire differences, possibly disease activity or prior therapy, remained undefined. Lower diversity was seen in patients whose nivolumab began less than 1 year after ASCT, and these patients were left out of later analyses so that immune reconstitution would not confound the results. A significant rise by C4D1 was seen in CD4+ but not CD8+ TCR diversity (p=0.0027 vs p=0.16), with the rise being most apparent in complete responders (p=0.02). Baseline TCR diversity was reported to be lower in newly diagnosed patients than in healthy donors and to be lower still in relapsed/refractory patients. Among trial patients, those achieving complete response had baseline diversity similar to that of newly diagnosed patients, while diversity was significantly lower in partial responders and progressors.

As concerns this clone: Its antigen is currently not known. Within one base of it there is no much larger clone, and no base qualities were kept.

The time point tag for this specimen amounts to: cycle 4 day 1 (C4D1), after 6 weeks of nivolumab. Every trial patient had relapsed after autologous stem cell transplantation, and cohorts A, B and C differed in prior brentuximab vedotin exposure. The trial cohort was composed of about 60 patients with relapsed/refractory classical Hodgkin lymphoma, for whom complete response, partial response or progressive disease was recorded as best overall response. Trial patients were treated with single-agent nivolumab in the multi-cohort phase II CheckMate 205 trial. An independent review committee assessed best overall response by applying the 2007 International Working Group response criteria. Trial PBMCs were collected immediately before nivolumab initiation (C1D1) and during therapy at cycle 2 day 1 and cycle 4 day 1. After peripheral blood was drawn into 8 mL Vacutainer Cell Preparation Tubes, PBMCs were isolated by centrifugation and then cryopreserved.

Genomic DNA was isolated using the Qiagen DNeasy kit from unsorted PBMCs as well as from negatively selected CD4+ and CD8+ fractions. TCR beta CDR3 regions were amplified by immunoSEQ multiplex PCR using primers annealing to V and J segments. A synthetic immune receptor repertoire was used to minimize amplification bias, and any remaining bias was removed computationally after sequencing. From the authors' description of their analysis: Custom Python scripts were used to quantify repertoire diversity as the Shannon entropy index. Unsorted, CD4+ and CD8+ repertoires were examined separately, except in combined analyses, for which CD4+ and CD8+ sequences were merged in silico. A clone was considered expanded if an increase in frequency of at least 2-fold after treatment relative to C1D1 was found, and a pseudocount of 0.5 was applied to clones undetected at baseline. Singleton clones were defined as clones with 0 or 1 copy at C1D1, and non-singleton clones were defined as clones with 2 or more copies. By matching protein sequences in sorted samples from the same patient, clones expanded in unsorted samples were annotated as CD4+, CD8+ or unknown. Wilcoxon tests were applied to paired samples to test diversity changes from C1D1 to C4D1. Entries here come from immuneACCESS through TCRdb and include only in-frame sequences with V and J called. Some clones fail to appear in such tables; in the studies checked, an unresolved V gene covers under half of the shortfall, and the cause of the remainder is unknown. The V and J calls and clone size are taken from that table; D and trimming were inferred from the DNA. The sample includes roughly 60,000 clones, with around 90% observed a single time. The ten largest account for 6.5% to 9.5% of the sample.

The germline V gene gives CDR1 as SGDLS and CDR2 as YYNGEE. Relative to germline, V is 0 bases shorter and J is 2 bases shorter, with 16 bases between their ends. The cysteine opens and the phenylalanine closes a CDR3 of 17 amino acids. Here the CDR3 DNA is all that survives: 51 bases in frame from base 1. This sequence was found in a human donor with classical Hodgkin lymphoma. This receptor chain uses TRBV9 and TRBJ2-3, and perhaps TRBD1 as D gene, on 5 matching bases. This specimen consisted of peripheral blood mononuclear cells (PBMCs), obtained before the fourth cycle of nivolumab. The DNA sequence follows: TGTGCCAGCAGCGTAGATGAAAGGGGCCTCTCCACAGATACGCAGTATTTT. Its protein reads: CASSVDERGLSTDTQYF.